This TCR beta chain was identified in a study of blood T cells in healthy people across ages. General study results and limits: It was the long-lived donors that had more naive CD4+ cells and higher diversity than aged donors.

The germline V gene has CDR1 SGDLS and CDR2 YYNGEE. CDR3 length: 16 amino acids. A note on this clonotype: Antigen: not known.

A second PCR of 7 to 11 cycles used a sample-barcoded 5' primer and a J-beta primer mix. MiXCR, applied by TCRdb to the 5' RACE reads, yields one record per CDR3 protein. Of about 1.5 million distinct CDR3 sequences listed, about 40% are singletons. The sample comprised blood. V gene TRBV9 combines with J gene TRBJ2-7; TRBD2 matches at 12 bases. The DNA matches TRBJ2-5 better at its end, which makes the J call doubtful. The sequence derives from a woman younger than 30 in good health. As DNA, the CDR3 is TGTGCCAGCAGCGTAGAACTAGCGGGGGGTTCGGAGACCCAGTACTTC. This encodes CASSVELAGGSETQYF.